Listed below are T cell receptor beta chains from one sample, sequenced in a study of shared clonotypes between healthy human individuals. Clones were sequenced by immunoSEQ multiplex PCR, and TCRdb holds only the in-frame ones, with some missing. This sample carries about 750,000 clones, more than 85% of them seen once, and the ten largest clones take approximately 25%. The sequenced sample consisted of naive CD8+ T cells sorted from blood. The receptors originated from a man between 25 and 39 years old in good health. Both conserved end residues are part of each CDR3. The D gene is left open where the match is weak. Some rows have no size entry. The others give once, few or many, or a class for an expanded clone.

TGCAGCGTTGTGGTGACAGGGGGTCCCCTGGATCCCCAGCCCTACGAGCAGTACTTC	CSVVVTGGPLDPQPYEQYF	TRBV29-1	TRBJ2-7	once	TRBD1
TGTGCCAGCAGCTTACCGGGACTCACCTACAATGAGCAGTTCTTC	CASSLPGLTYNEQFF	TRBV7-8	TRBJ2-1	-	-
TGTGCCAGCAGCTTAGCGCCAGAACAAGAGACCCAGTACTTC	CASSLAPEQETQYF	TRBV7-2	TRBJ2-5	-	-
TGTGCCAGCAGCTTAAACACTCTCTTAGGCTACACCTTC	CASSLNTLLGYTF	TRBV11-2	TRBJ1-2	-	-
TGTGCCACCTCCGAGACCGTACCCGCCTACGAGCAGTACTTC	CATSETVPAYEQYF	TRBV15	TRBJ2-7	-	-
TGCAGCTCCCGGGGGGGGTTATCCACAGATACGCAGTATTTT	CSSRGGLSTDTQYF	TRBV29-1	TRBJ2-3	-	TRBD2
TGTGCCAGCCGGACAGCCTCTGGAAACACCATATATTTT	CASRTASGNTIYF	TRBV6-5	TRBJ1-3	-	-
TGCAGCGTTGAGAACCCCCTTGATGCTGAGCAGTACTTC	CSVENPLDAEQYF	TRBV29-1	TRBJ2-7	-	-
TGTGCCAGCAGCGTAGGGGGGCAGGTGATAGAGACCCAGTACTTC	CASSVGGQVIETQYF	TRBV9	TRBJ2-5	-	-
TGCAGCGCCATCCTAGGGACAGGCACCGGGGAGCTGTTTTTT	CSAILGTGTGELFF	TRBV29-1	TRBJ2-2	-	TRBD1
TGTGCCAGCAGCCCGGCATGGGGGGGAATAGCAGATACGCAGTATTTT	CASSPAWGGIADTQYF	TRBV28	TRBJ2-3	-	TRBD2
TGTGCCAGCAGCTTCCTAAGACTCTACGAGCAGTACTTC	CASSFLRLYEQYF	TRBV7-2	TRBJ2-7	-	-
TGTGCCAGCAGCTTATTAACAGGCGGAAACACCATATATTTT	CASSLLTGGNTIYF	TRBV7-9	TRBJ1-3	-	-
TGTGCCACCACAAAGAACACTGAAGCTTTCTTT	CATTKNTEAFF	TRBV13	TRBJ1-1	-	-
TGTGCCAGCAGCCAAGAACTGCGGGAGGACTACGAGCAGTACTTC	CASSQELREDYEQYF	TRBV4-2	TRBJ2-7	-	TRBD2
TGCAGCGTTGATTTGCAGAACCAAGAGACCCAGTACTTC	CSVDLQNQETQYF	TRBV29-1	TRBJ2-5	-	-
TGTGCCAGCAGCACGGACCGGGACGGACAGAGCAATCAGCCCCAGCATTTT	CASSTDRDGQSNQPQHF	TRBV7-9	TRBJ1-5	-	-
TGCAGCGTTCGGGCAGATAGCAATCAGCCCCAGCATTTT	CSVRADSNQPQHF	TRBV29-1	TRBJ1-5	-	-
TGTGCCAGCAGTTTACCAGGGGGTTACCATGGCTACACCTTC	CASSLPGGYHGYTF	TRBV28	TRBJ1-2	-	TRBD1
TGTGCCAGCAGCTCCATTAGGGGTAATGGAGAGACCCAGTACTTC	CASSSIRGNGETQYF	TRBV7-9	TRBJ2-5	-	-
TGTGCCAGCAGCACGGGACACAGCTCCTACGAGCAGTACTTC	CASSTGHSSYEQYF	TRBV5-5	TRBJ2-7	-	-
TGCGCCAGCAGCCAAGGACTAGCGGGAGCCCGGGAGCAGTACTTC	CASSQGLAGAREQYF	TRBV4-1	TRBJ2-7	-	TRBD2
TGTGCCAGCAGTGGACAACCTGAAGCTTTCTTT	CASSGQPEAFF	TRBV6-5	TRBJ1-1	-	-
TGTGCCAGCAGTTTACTAGCGGGAGGAAGCACAGATACGCAGTATTTT	CASSLLAGGSTDTQYF	TRBV27	TRBJ2-3	-	TRBD2
TGTGCCAGTAGTGCCGACTTACACAAAGAAGCTTTCTTT	CASSADLHKEAFF	TRBV19	TRBJ1-1	-	-
TGTGCCAGCAGCGTACAGGGATCACTCTCTAATGAAAAACTGTTTTTT	CASSVQGSLSNEKLFF	TRBV14	TRBJ1-4	-	-
TGTGCCAGCAGTCCCCTCAGACAGAAACTGGATTCAGATACGCAGTATTTT	CASSPLRQKLDSDTQYF	TRBV27	TRBJ2-3	-	-
TGTGCCAGCAGCCCCGGGGGGGCAAGTCAGCCCCAGCATTTT	CASSPGGASQPQHF	TRBV6-5	TRBJ1-5	few	-
TGTGCCAGCAGTTCCCCCCGAGAACACAACACAGATACGCAGTATTTT	CASSSPREHNTDTQYF	TRBV27	TRBJ2-3	-	-
TGTGCCAGTAGTATAGTTGGGATCTACAATGAGCAGTTCTTC	CASSIVGIYNEQFF	TRBV19	TRBJ2-1	-	-
TGTGCCAGCAGCCGACAGGGGGACTACGAGCAGTACTTC	CASSRQGDYEQYF	TRBV7-9	TRBJ2-7	few	TRBD1
TGTGCCAGCAGCGTTTCTAGCGTGTCAAACAATGAGCAGTTCTTC	CASSVSSVSNNEQFF	TRBV6-5	TRBJ2-1	-	-
TGTGCCAGTAGGGGAGGACGGGGGGAGACCCAGTACTTC	CASRGGRGETQYF	TRBV19	TRBJ2-5	-	-
TGTGCCAGCAGTTACATGGGCGGGATTGGGACCCAGTACTTC	CASSYMGGIGTQYF	TRBV6-6	TRBJ2-5	-	-
TGTGCCAGCAGTTACTCTTGGGGCGGAGGCAATCAGCCCCAGCATTTT	CASSYSWGGGNQPQHF	TRBV6-5	TRBJ1-5	once	-
TGTGCCAGCAGTTACTTTAGCGGATCGGGGGAGCAGTACTTC	CASSYFSGSGEQYF	TRBV6-5	TRBJ2-7	-	-
TGTGCCAGCAGCTTTTATAGCGGGAGAACAGAGACCCAGTACTTC	CASSFYSGRTETQYF	TRBV7-3	TRBJ2-5	-	TRBD2
TGTGCCAGCAGTTGGACAGGGAGAGGCAATGAGCAGTTCTTC	CASSWTGRGNEQFF	TRBV6-6	TRBJ2-1	-	TRBD1
TGTGCCAGCAGTTACCTCGGCCAGGCCGCCACGACCCAGTACTTC	CASSYLGQAATTQYF	TRBV6-5	TRBJ2-5	few	-
TGTGCCAGCTCACCTGAGTGGGGAGACGAGCAGTACTTC	CASSPEWGDEQYF	TRBV18	TRBJ2-7	-	-
TGTGCCAGTAGTAGTAGCGGGAGCTCCTACGAGCAGTACTTC	CASSSSGSSYEQYF	TRBV19	TRBJ2-7	-	TRBD2
TGTGCCAGCAGTCTGGGACAGGTCGGGGTCAATGAGCAGTTCTTC	CASSLGQVGVNEQFF	TRBV27	TRBJ2-1	-	TRBD1
TGTGCCAGTAGTACATCAACAGGGGACTTCTATAGCAATCAGCCCCAGCATTTT	CASSTSTGDFYSNQPQHF	TRBV19	TRBJ1-5	-	TRBD1
TGTGCCAGCAGCTTATGGTACCAAGAGACCCAGTACTTC	CASSLWYQETQYF	TRBV7-2	TRBJ2-5	many	-
TGTGCCAGCAGCCCGGGTCCCCCGGACGAGACCCAGTACTTC	CASSPGPPDETQYF	TRBV28	TRBJ2-5	-	-
TGTGCCAGTAGTCCTTCTCAGGGGGGGGAGCAGTACTTC	CASSPSQGGEQYF	TRBV19	TRBJ2-7	-	-
TGTGCCAGCAGTTTATCGTCGTACAATGAGCAGTTCTTC	CASSLSSYNEQFF	TRBV27	TRBJ2-1	-	-
TGTGCCAGCAGCCCGGCCTACGAGCAGTACTTC	CASSPAYEQYF	TRBV7-2	TRBJ2-7	-	-
TGTGCCAGCACCTTGGGGTTGGGAAGCACAGATACGCAGTATTTT	CASTLGLGSTDTQYF	TRBV27	TRBJ2-3	-	-
TGTGCCACCAGCAGAGATCGGGTAGCGGGAGGATACAATGAGCAGTTCTTC	CATSRDRVAGGYNEQFF	TRBV15	TRBJ2-1	-	TRBD2
TGTGCCAGCAGCTTAGGCGCGGGTTTAGCGGGTCATGAGCAGTTCTTC	CASSLGAGLAGHEQFF	TRBV7-9	TRBJ2-1	-	TRBD2
TGCGCCAGCAGACGGGCTAGCGGGAGACGAGAGACCCAGTACTTC	CASRRASGRRETQYF	TRBV5-1	TRBJ2-5	once	TRBD2
TGTGCCAGCAGTGAGGGACAGGGGGCCTGGGATACGCAGTATTTT	CASSEGQGAWDTQYF	TRBV6-1	TRBJ2-3	-	TRBD1